This TCR beta chain was sequenced for a study of CD8 T cells in Susac syndrome. TCR beta was sequenced from blood CD8+ and CD4+ T cells. TEMRA cells were FACS-enriched, while CD8+ and CD4+ T cells were negatively isolated. Random hexamers served to reverse transcribe roughly 0.5 to 1 ug RNA. Amplification of TCR beta CDR3 across 54 Vbeta and 13 Jbeta was performed with immunoSEQ multiplex PCR. One entry per CDR3 protein results from TCRdb running MiXCR on the immunoSEQ multiplex PCR reads. The data hold 160,000 or so distinct CDR3 sequences, with less than 97% observed a single time. The CDR3 runs 13 residues. CDR1 and CDR2 (germline): LNHNV, YYDKDF (reference sequence). V lost 2 bases and J 3 bases, leaving 7 bases between the germline ends.

The receptor comes from a human donor with multiple sclerosis. V usage is TRBV15 and J usage is TRBJ1-1; maybe TRBD1 (5 bases). Sequenced input: CD8+ T cells from PBMCs. The CDR3 sequence: CATSRRRDTEAFF. The CDR3 DNA reads as TGTGCCACCAGCAGACGCAGGGACACTGAAGCTTTCTTT.